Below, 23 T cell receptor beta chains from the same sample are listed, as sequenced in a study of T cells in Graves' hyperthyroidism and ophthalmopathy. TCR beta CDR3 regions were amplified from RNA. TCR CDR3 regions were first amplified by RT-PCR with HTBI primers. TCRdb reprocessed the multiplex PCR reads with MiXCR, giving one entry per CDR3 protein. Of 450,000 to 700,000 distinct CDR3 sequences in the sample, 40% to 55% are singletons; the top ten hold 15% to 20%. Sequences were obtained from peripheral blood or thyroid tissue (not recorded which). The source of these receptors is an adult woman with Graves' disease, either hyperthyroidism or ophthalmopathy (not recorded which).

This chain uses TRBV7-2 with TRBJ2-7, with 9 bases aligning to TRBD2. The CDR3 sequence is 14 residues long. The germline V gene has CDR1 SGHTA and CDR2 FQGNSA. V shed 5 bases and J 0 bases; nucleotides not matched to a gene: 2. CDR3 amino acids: CASSNSGGSYEQYF. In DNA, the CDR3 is TGTGCCAGCAGCAATAGCGGGGGCTCCTACGAGCAGTACTTC.

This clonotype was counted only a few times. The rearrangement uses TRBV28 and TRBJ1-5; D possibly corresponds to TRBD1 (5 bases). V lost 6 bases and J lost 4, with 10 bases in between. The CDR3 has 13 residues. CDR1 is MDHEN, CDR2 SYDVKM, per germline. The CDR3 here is CASSPRQNQPQHF. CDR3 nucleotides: TGTGCCAGCAGCCCTCGACAGAATCAGCCCCAGCATTTT.

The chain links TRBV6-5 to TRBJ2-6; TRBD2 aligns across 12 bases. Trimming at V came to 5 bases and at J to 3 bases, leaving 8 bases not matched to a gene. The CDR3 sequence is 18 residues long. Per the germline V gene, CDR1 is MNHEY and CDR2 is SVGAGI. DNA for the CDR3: TGTGCCAGCAGTCCATCTAGCGGGAGGGCTCGTGGGGCCAACGTCCTGACTTTC. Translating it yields CASSPSSGRARGANVLTF.

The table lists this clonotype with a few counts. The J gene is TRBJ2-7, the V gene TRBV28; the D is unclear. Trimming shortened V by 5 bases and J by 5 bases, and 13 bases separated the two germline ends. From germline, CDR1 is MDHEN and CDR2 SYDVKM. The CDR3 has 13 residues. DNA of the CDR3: TGTGCCAGCAGTGCCGGGTTCCGAGACGAGCAGTACTTC. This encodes CASSAGFRDEQYF.

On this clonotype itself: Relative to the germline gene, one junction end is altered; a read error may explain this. CDR3 amino acids: CATSDWRGSTYGYTF. The DNA for the CDR3 is TGTGCCACCAGTGATTGGAGGGGTTCCACCTATGGCTACACCTTC. The chain recombines TRBV10-3 with TRBJ1-2; TRBD1 might be the D (5 bases). Per the germline V gene, CDR1 is ENHRY and CDR2 is SYGVKD. CDR3 length: 15 residues.

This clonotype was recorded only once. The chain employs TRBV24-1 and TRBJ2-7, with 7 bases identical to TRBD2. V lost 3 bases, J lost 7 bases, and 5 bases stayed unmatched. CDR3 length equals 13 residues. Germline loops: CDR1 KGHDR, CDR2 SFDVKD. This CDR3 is CATSDGRGREQYF. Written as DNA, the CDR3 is TGTGCCACCAGTGATGGGAGGGGTCGGGAGCAGTACTTC.

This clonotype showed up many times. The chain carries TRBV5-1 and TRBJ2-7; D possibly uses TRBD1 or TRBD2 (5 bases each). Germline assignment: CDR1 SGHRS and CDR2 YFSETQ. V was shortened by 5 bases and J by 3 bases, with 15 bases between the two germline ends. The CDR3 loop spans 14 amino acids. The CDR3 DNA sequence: TGCGCCAGCAGTTCCGGGACCGAGAACTACGAGCAGTACTTC. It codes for CASSSGTENYEQYF.

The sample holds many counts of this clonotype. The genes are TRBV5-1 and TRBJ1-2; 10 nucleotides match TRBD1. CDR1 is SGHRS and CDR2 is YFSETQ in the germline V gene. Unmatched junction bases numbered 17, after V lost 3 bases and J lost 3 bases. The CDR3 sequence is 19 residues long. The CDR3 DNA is TGCGCCAGCAGCTCCCGCCCCGGGACAGGGGCCTCCTTCGACTATGGCTACACCTTC. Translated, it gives CASSSRPGTGASFDYGYTF.

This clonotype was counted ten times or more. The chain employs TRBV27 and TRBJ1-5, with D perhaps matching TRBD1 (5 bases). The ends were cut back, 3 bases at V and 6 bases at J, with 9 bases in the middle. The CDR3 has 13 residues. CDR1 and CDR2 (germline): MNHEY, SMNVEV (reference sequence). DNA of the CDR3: TGTGCCAGCAGTTTCTCCGGGGGTCAGCCCCAGCATTTT. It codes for CASSFSGGQPQHF.

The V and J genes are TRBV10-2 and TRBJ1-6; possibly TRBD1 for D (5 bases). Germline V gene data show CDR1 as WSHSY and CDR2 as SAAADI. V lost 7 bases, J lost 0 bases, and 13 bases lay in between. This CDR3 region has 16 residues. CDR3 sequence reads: CASTRQSSSYNSPLHF. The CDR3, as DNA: TGCGCCAGCACCAGACAGTCGAGCTCCTATAATTCACCCCTCCACTTT.

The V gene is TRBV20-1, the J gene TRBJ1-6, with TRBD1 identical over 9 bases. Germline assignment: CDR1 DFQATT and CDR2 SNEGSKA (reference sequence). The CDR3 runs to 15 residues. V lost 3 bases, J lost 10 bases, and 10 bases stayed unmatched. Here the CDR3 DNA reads TGCAGTGCTAGCGCGGGACAGGGTGTTAGGTCACCCCTCCACTTT. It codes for CSASAGQGVRSPLHF.

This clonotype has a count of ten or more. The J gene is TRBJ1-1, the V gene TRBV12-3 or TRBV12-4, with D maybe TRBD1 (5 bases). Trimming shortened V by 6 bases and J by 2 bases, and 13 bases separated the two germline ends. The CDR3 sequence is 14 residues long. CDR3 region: CASSLGLFNTEAFF. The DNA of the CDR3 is TGTGCCAGCAGCCTGGGGCTCTTTAACACTGAAGCTTTCTTT.

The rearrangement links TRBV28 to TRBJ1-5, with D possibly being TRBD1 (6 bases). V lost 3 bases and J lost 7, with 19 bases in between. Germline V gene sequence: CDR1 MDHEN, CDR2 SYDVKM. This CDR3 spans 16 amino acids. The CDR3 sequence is CASSLGRGGPRQPQHF. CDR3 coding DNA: TGTGCCAGCAGTTTGGGGAGGGGGGGGCCTAGGCAGCCCCAGCATTTT. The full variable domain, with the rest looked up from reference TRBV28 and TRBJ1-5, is DVKVTQSSRYLVKRTGEKVFLECVQDMDHENMFWYRQDPGLGLRLIYFSYDVKMKEKGDIPEGYSVSREKKERFSLILESASTNQTSMYLCASSLGRGGPRQPQHFGDGTRLSIL.

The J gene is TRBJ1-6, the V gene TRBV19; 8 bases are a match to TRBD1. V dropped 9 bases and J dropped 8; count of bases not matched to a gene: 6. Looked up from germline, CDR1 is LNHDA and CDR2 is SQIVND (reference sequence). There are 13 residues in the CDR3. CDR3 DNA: TGTGCCAGCCGGACAGGGAAGGATTCACCCCTCCACTTT. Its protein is CASRTGKDSPLHF. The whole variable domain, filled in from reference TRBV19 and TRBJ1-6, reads DGGITQSPKYLFRKEGQNVTLSCEQNLNHDAMYWYRQDPGQGLRLIYYSQIVNDFQKGDIAEGYSVSREKKESFPLTVTSAQKNPTAFYLCASRTGKDSPLHFGNGTRLTVT.

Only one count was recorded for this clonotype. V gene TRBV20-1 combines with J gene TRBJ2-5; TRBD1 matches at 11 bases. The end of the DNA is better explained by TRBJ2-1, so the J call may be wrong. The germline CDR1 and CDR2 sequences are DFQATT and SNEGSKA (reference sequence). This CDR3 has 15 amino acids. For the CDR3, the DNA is TGCAGTGCTAGATCCGGGACAGGGGGTTTCAATGAGCAGTTCTTC. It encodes CSARSGTGGFNEQFF.

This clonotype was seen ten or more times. In DNA, the CDR3 is TGTGCCAGTAGTACGGACAGGAATTATTCACCCCTCCACTTT. The encoded protein is CASSTDRNYSPLHF. The V gene is TRBV19, the J gene TRBJ1-6; TRBD1 agrees at 7 bases. Trimming removed 4 bases from V and 8 bases from J; junction bases left unmatched: 5. The CDR3 is 14 residues long. Germline V gives CDR1 LNHDA, CDR2 SQIVND (reference sequence). The whole variable domain, remainder taken from reference TRBV19 and TRBJ1-6, is DGGITQSPKYLFRKEGQNVTLSCEQNLNHDAMYWYRQDPGQGLRLIYYSQIVNDFQKGDIAEGYSVSREKKESFPLTVTSAQKNPTAFYLCASSTDRNYSPLHFGNGTRLTVT.

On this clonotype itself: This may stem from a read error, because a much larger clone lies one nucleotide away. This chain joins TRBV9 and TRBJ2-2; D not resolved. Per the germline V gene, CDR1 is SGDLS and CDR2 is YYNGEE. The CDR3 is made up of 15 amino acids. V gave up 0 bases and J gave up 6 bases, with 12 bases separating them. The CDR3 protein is CASSVVSGGAGELFF. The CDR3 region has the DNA TGTGCCAGCAGCGTAGTCTCAGGTGGTGCCGGGGAGCTGTTTTTT.

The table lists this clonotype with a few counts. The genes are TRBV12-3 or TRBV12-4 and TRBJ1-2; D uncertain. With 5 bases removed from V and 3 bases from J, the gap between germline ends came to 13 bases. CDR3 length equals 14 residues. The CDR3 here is CASSTRLAYYGYTF. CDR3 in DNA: TGTGCCAGCAGTACCCGACTAGCCTACTATGGCTACACCTTC.

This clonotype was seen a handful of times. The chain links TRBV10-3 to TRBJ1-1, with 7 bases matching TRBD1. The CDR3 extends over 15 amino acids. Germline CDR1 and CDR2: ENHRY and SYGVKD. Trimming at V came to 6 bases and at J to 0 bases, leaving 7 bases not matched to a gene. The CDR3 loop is CAIRQGIGVNTEAFF. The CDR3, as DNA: TGTGCCATCAGACAGGGGATTGGAGTGAACACTGAAGCTTTCTTT.

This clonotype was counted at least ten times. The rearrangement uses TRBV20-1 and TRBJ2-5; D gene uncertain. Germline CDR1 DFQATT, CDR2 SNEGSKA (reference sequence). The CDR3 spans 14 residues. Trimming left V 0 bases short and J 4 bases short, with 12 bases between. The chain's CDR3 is CSARDAWWGETQYF. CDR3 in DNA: TGCAGTGCTAGAGATGCATGGTGGGGAGAGACCCAGTACTTC.

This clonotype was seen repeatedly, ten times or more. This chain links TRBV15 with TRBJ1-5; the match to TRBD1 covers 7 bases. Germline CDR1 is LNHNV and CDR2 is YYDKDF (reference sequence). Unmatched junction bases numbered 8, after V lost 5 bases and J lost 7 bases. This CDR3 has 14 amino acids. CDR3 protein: CATSLTGAPQPQHF. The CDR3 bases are TGTGCCACCAGCCTAACAGGGGCTCCGCAGCCCCAGCATTTT.

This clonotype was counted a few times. Here the CDR3 DNA reads TGTGCCAGCAGTTTACCAGAATCACCCCTCCACTTT. As protein: CASSLPESPLHF. The chain carries TRBV28 and TRBJ1-6, with D uncertain. CDR3 size: 12 residues. Per germline, CDR1 MDHEN and CDR2 SYDVKM. The V gene lost 2 bases and the J gene lost 10 bases, with 6 bases spanning the gap.

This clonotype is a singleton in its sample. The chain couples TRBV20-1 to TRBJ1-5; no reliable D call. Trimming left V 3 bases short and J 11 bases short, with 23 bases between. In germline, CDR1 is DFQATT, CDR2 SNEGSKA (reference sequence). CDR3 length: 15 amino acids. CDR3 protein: CSASLAGGPVETQHF. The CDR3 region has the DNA TGCAGTGCTAGCCTAGCGGGAGGCCCCGTGGAGACCCAGCATTTT.